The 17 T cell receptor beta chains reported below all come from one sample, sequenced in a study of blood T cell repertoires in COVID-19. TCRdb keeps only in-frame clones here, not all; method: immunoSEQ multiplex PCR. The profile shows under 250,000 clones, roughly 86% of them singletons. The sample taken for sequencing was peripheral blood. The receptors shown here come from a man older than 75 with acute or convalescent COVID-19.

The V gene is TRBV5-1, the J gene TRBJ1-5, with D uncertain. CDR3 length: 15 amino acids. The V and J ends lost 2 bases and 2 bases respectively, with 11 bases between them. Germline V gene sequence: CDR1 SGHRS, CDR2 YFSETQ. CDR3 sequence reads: CASSFFSGGNQPQHF. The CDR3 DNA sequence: TGCGCCAGCAGCTTTTTCTCCGGTGGCAATCAGCCCCAGCATTTT.

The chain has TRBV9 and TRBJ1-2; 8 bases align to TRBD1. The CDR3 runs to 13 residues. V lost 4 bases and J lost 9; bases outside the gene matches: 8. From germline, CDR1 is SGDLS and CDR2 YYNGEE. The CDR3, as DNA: TGTGCCAGCAGCCCTGGACAGGGTGAAAGCTACACCTTC. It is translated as CASSPGQGESYTF.

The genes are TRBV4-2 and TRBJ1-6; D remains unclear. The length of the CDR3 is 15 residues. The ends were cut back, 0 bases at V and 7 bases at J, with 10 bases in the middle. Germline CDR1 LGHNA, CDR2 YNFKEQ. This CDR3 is CASSQELSGNSPLHF. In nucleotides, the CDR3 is TGTGCCAGCAGCCAAGAATTATCGGGGAATTCACCCCTCCACTTT.

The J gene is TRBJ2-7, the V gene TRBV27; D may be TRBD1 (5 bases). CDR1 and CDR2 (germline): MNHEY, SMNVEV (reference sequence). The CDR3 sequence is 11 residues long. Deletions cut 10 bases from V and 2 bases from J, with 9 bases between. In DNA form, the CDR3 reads TGTGCCACTGCCAGGGCCTACGAGCAGTACTTC. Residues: CATARAYEQYF.

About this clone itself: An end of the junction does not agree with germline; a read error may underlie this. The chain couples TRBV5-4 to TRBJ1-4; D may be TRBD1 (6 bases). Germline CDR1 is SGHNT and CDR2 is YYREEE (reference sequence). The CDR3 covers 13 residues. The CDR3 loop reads CASSRGGGEELFF. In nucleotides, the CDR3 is TGTGCCAGCAGCAGGGGAGGGGGTGAAGAACTGTTTTTT.

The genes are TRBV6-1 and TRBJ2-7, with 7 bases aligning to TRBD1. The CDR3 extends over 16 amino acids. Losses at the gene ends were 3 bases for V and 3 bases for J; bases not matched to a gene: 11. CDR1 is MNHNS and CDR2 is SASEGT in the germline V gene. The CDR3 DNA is TGTGCCAGCAGTGATTTTCCGGGACAGCGGTTCTACGAGCAGTACTTC. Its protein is CASSDFPGQRFYEQYF.

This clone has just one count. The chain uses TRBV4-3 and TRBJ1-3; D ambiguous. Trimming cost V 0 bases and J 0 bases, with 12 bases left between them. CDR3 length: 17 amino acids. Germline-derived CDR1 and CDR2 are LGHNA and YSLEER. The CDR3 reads CASSQDPGGLSGNTIYF. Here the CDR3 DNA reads TGCGCCAGCAGCCAAGATCCGGGAGGCCTCTCTGGAAACACCATATATTTT.

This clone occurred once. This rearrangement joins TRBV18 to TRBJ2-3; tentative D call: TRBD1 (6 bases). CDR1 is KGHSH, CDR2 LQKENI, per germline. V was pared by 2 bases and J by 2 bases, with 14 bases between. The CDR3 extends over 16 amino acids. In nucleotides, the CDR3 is TGTGCCAGCTCACCAGGCGCAGGGGCGATCACAGATACGCAGTATTTT. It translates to CASSPGAGAITDTQYF.

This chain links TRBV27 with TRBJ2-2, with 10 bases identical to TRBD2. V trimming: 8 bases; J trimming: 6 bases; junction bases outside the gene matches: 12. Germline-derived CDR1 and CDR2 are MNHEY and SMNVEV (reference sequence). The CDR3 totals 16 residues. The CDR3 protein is CASRLASGSFSGELFF. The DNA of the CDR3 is TGTGCCAGCCGCCTAGCTAGCGGGAGTTTCTCCGGGGAGCTGTTTTTT.

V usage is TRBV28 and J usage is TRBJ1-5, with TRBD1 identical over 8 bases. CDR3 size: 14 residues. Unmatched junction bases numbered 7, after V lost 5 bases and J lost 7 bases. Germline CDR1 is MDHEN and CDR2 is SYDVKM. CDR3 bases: TGTGCCAGCAGTCCCTCGACAGGGGACCAGCCCCAGCATTTT. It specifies CASSPSTGDQPQHF. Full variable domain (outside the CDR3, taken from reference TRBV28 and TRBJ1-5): DVKVTQSSRYLVKRTGEKVFLECVQDMDHENMFWYRQDPGLGLRLIYFSYDVKMKEKGDIPEGYSVSREKKERFSLILESASTNQTSMYLCASSPSTGDQPQHFGDGTRLSIL.

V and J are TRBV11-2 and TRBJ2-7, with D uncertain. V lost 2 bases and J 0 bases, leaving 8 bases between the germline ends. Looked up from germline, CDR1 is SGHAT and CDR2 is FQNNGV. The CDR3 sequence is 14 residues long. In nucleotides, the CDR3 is TGTGCCAGCAGCTTATTTGCGCTCTCCTACGAGCAGTACTTC. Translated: CASSLFALSYEQYF.

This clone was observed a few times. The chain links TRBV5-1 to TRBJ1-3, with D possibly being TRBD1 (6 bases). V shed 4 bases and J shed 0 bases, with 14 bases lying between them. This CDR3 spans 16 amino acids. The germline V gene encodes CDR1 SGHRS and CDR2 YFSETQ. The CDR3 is CASSIGQPNSGNTIYF. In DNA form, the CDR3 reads TGCGCCAGCAGCATCGGACAGCCAAACTCTGGAAACACCATATATTTT.

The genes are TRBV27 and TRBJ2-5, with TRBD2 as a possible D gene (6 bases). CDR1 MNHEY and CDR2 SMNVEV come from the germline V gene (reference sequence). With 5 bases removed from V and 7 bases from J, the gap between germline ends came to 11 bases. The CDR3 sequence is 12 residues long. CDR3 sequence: CASSLPGGTQYF. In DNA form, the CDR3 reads TGTGCCAGCAGTCTCCCCGGGGGGACCCAGTACTTC.

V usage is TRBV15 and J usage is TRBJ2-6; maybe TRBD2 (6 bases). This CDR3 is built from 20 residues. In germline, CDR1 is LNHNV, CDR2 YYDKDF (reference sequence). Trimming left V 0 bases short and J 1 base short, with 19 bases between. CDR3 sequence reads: CATSRDSSGGLLSGANVLTF. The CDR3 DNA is TGTGCCACCAGCAGAGACAGCTCAGGAGGGCTCCTTTCTGGGGCCAACGTCCTGACTTTC. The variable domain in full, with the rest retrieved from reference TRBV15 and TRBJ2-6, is DAMVIQNPRYQVTQFGKPVTLSCSQTLNHNVMYWYQQKSSQAPKLLFHYYDKDFNNEADTPDNFQSRRPNTSFCFLDIRSPGLGDTAMYLCATSRDSSGGLLSGANVLTFGAGSRLTVL.

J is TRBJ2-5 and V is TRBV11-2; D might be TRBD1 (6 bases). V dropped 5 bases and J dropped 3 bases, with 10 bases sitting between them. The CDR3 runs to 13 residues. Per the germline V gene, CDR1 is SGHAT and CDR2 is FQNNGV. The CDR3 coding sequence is TGTGCCAGCAGCCCCCGGACAGAAGAGACCCAGTACTTC. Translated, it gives CASSPRTEETQYF.

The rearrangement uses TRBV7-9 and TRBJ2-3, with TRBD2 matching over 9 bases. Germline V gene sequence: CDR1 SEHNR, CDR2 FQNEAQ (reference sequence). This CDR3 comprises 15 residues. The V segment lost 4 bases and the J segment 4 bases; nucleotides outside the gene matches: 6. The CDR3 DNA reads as TGTGCCAGCAGCTCCGGGACTAGCCCCCCAGATACGCAGTATTTT. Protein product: CASSSGTSPPDTQYF.

The CDR3 loop reads CASSYGLLEQDTQYF. The CDR3 DNA reads TGTGCCAGCAGTTACGGTTTACTAGAGCAAGATACGCAGTATTTT. The chain couples TRBV6-5 to TRBJ2-3; possible D gene TRBD2, 5 bases. In germline, CDR1 is MNHEY, CDR2 SVGAGI. V shed 2 bases and J shed 5 bases, with 14 bases lying between them. There are 15 residues in the CDR3.